This TCR beta chain was recorded in a study of memory CD4+ T cells and cytomegalovirus serostatus. Study conclusions and caveats: About 40% of the 164 known CMV-associated TCRbeta sequences appeared in CD4+ memory.

The assay was immunoSEQ multiplex PCR, and TCRdb's table has in-frame clones only and misses some. The sample shows about 57,000 clones, less than 80% of them seen only once. This CDR3 comprises 13 residues. CDR1 is ENHRY and CDR2 is SYGVKD in the germline V gene. V was pared by 0 bases and J by 5 bases, with 7 bases between. The sort gate was single viable CD3+CD4+CD8-CD45RO+ cells for memory CD4+ T cells. Turning to this clone: Its antigen remains unidentified.

V is TRBV10-3 and J is TRBJ2-5; D remains unclear. This receptor was identified in an adult in good health and CMV-seronegative. Sequences were obtained from memory CD4+ T cells from blood. DNA for the CDR3: TGTGCCATCAGTGAGTCATATCCGGAGACCCAGTACTTC. Amino acid sequence: CAISESYPETQYF.